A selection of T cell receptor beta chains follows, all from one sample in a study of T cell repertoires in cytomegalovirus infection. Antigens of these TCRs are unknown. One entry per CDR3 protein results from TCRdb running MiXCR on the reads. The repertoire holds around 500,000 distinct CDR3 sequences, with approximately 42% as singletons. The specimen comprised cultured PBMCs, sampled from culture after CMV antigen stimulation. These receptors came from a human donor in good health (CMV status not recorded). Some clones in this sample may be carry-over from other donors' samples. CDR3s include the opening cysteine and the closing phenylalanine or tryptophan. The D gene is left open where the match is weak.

cdr3_aa: CASSYLKTFQPQHF; d_call: -; v_call: TRBV6-2/TRBV6-3; j_call: TRBJ1-5
cdr3_aa: CASSPLWQGARNEQFF; d_call: TRBD1; v_call: TRBV7-2; j_call: TRBJ2-1
cdr3_aa: CASRTRLAGDYQETQYF; d_call: TRBD2; v_call: TRBV6-2/TRBV6-3; j_call: TRBJ2-5
cdr3_aa: CASSPTVGRVQTQYF; d_call: -; v_call: TRBV19; j_call: TRBJ2-5
cdr3_aa: CASSPQTFEKLFF; d_call: -; v_call: TRBV7-6; j_call: TRBJ1-4
cdr3_aa: CASSAGTATYEQYF; d_call: -; v_call: TRBV6-1; j_call: TRBJ2-7
cdr3_aa: CASSLVWGGYTF; d_call: -; v_call: TRBV7-8; j_call: TRBJ1-2
cdr3_aa: CASSYSWASVHNTGELFF; d_call: -; v_call: TRBV6-5; j_call: TRBJ2-2
cdr3_aa: CASSLEATGLDGPYNEQFF; d_call: -; v_call: TRBV11-3; j_call: TRBJ2-1
cdr3_aa: CASTPGPSYNEQFF; d_call: -; v_call: TRBV12-3/TRBV12-4; j_call: TRBJ2-1
cdr3_aa: CATSRGLVGGTIQETQDF; d_call: -; v_call: TRBV15; j_call: TRBJ2-5
cdr3_aa: CASGLAGVTDTQYF; d_call: TRBD2; v_call: TRBV7-2; j_call: TRBJ2-3
cdr3_aa: CASSLDPRTDTQYF; d_call: -; v_call: TRBV11-2; j_call: TRBJ2-3
cdr3_aa: CASTVGELFF; d_call: -; v_call: TRBV7-9; j_call: TRBJ2-2
cdr3_aa: CASSPGGGDEQYF; d_call: -; v_call: TRBV2; j_call: TRBJ2-7
cdr3_aa: CASSFLLGQGEQFF; d_call: -; v_call: TRBV7-2; j_call: TRBJ2-1
cdr3_aa: CASGSLRRVCYYEQYF; d_call: -; v_call: TRBV12-5; j_call: TRBJ2-7
cdr3_aa: CASSHDSAKTQYF; d_call: -; v_call: TRBV4-1; j_call: TRBJ2-5
cdr3_aa: CSARDSRGSLYGYTF; d_call: -; v_call: TRBV20-1; j_call: TRBJ1-2
cdr3_aa: CASSLAYFSGLAGGDTQYF; d_call: TRBD2; v_call: TRBV7-8; j_call: TRBJ2-3
cdr3_aa: CASRGSETQYF; d_call: -; v_call: TRBV7-8; j_call: TRBJ2-5
cdr3_aa: CASSASGAQETQYF; d_call: TRBD2; v_call: TRBV11-2; j_call: TRBJ2-5
cdr3_aa: CASSLELAGGWETQYF; d_call: TRBD2; v_call: TRBV7-2; j_call: TRBJ2-5
cdr3_aa: CASTLMGANYGYTF; d_call: -; v_call: TRBV7-2; j_call: TRBJ1-2
cdr3_aa: CASSFQGLTDTQYF; d_call: -; v_call: TRBV7-2; j_call: TRBJ2-3
cdr3_aa: CASSLVLRSAKAYEQYF; d_call: -; v_call: TRBV7-2; j_call: TRBJ2-7
cdr3_aa: CASSGPGGETQYF; d_call: -; v_call: TRBV6-1; j_call: TRBJ2-5
cdr3_aa: CASSGDGGGYGYTF; d_call: -; v_call: TRBV6-8; j_call: TRBJ1-2
cdr3_aa: CASRRQGRSNQPQHF; d_call: TRBD1; v_call: TRBV12-3/TRBV12-4; j_call: TRBJ1-5
cdr3_aa: CASSHGQGEIDEQYF; d_call: TRBD1; v_call: TRBV5-4; j_call: TRBJ2-7
cdr3_aa: CASSLSRNGAYEQYF; d_call: -; v_call: TRBV7-2; j_call: TRBJ2-7
cdr3_aa: CASSSNTDTQYF; d_call: -; v_call: TRBV5-5; j_call: TRBJ2-3
cdr3_aa: CASSPDLRADTQYF; d_call: -; v_call: TRBV4-1; j_call: TRBJ2-3
cdr3_aa: CASSPRGGSGPPSGNTIYF; d_call: -; v_call: TRBV12-3/TRBV12-4; j_call: TRBJ1-3
cdr3_aa: CASTLAGRTDTQYF; d_call: TRBD2; v_call: TRBV12-3/TRBV12-4; j_call: TRBJ2-3
cdr3_aa: CASSALAGGLGDEQFF; d_call: TRBD2; v_call: TRBV5-4; j_call: TRBJ2-1
cdr3_aa: CASSQGRRWVPYEQYF; d_call: -; v_call: TRBV4-3; j_call: TRBJ2-7
cdr3_aa: CSARDRAVNTEAFF; d_call: TRBD1; v_call: TRBV20-1; j_call: TRBJ1-1
cdr3_aa: CASSPFSTDTQYF; d_call: -; v_call: TRBV7-2; j_call: TRBJ2-3
cdr3_aa: CASSLALGGASSYNEQFF; d_call: -; v_call: TRBV11-1; j_call: TRBJ2-1
cdr3_aa: CASRVAVGGNTEAFF; d_call: -; v_call: TRBV12-3/TRBV12-4; j_call: TRBJ1-1
cdr3_aa: CASSYPTPDTQYF; d_call: -; v_call: TRBV28; j_call: TRBJ2-3
cdr3_aa: CAISESLEDEQYF; d_call: -; v_call: TRBV10-3; j_call: TRBJ2-7
cdr3_aa: CASSLLGRPYEQYF; d_call: -; v_call: TRBV7-8; j_call: TRBJ2-7
cdr3_aa: CASSPWKTGTQYF; d_call: -; v_call: TRBV11-2; j_call: TRBJ2-5
cdr3_aa: CASSDQDRFDTQYF; d_call: TRBD1; v_call: TRBV7-2; j_call: TRBJ2-3
cdr3_aa: CASSHHLREQYF; d_call: -; v_call: TRBV3-1; j_call: TRBJ2-7
cdr3_aa: CASHPAGGPNTGELFF; d_call: -; v_call: TRBV7-8; j_call: TRBJ2-2
cdr3_aa: CASSLLAGGDEQYF; d_call: TRBD2; v_call: TRBV7-2; j_call: TRBJ2-7
cdr3_aa: CASSRTQGFYEQYF; d_call: -; v_call: TRBV7-6; j_call: TRBJ2-7
cdr3_aa: CASRSRQGDYGYTF; d_call: TRBD1; v_call: TRBV27; j_call: TRBJ1-2
cdr3_aa: CASSRTHGVATGELFF; d_call: -; v_call: TRBV7-9; j_call: TRBJ2-2
cdr3_aa: CASSSSTGVGQPQHF; d_call: TRBD1; v_call: TRBV7-8; j_call: TRBJ1-5
cdr3_aa: CASSLGPYVETQYF; d_call: -; v_call: TRBV7-8; j_call: TRBJ2-5
cdr3_aa: CASSHNLGPGGEKLFF; d_call: -; v_call: TRBV3-1; j_call: TRBJ1-4